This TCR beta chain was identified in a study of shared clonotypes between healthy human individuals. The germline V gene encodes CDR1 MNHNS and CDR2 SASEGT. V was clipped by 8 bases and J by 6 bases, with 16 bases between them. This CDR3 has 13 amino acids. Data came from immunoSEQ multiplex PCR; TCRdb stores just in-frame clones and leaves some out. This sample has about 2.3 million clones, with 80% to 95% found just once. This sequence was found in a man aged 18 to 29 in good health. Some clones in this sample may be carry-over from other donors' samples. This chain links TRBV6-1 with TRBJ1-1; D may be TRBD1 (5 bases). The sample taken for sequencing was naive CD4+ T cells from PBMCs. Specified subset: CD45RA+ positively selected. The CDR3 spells CASSTQGGAEAFF. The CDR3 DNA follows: TGTGCCAGCTCGACTCAGGGAGGGGCTGAAGCTTTCTTT.